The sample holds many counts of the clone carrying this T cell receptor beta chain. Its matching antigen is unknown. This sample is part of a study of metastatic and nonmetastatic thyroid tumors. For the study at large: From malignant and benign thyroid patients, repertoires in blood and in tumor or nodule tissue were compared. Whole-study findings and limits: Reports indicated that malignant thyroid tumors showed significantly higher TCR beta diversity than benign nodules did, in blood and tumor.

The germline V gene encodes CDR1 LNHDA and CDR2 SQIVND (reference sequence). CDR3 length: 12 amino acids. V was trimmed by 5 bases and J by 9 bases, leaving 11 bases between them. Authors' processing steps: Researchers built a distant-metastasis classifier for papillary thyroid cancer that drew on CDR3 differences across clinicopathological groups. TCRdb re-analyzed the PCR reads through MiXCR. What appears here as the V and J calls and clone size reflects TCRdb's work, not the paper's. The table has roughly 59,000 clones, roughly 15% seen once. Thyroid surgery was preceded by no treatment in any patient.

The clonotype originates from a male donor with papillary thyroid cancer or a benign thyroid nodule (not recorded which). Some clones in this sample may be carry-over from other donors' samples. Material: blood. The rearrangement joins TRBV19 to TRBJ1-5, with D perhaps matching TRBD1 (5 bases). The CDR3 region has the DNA TGTGCCAGTAGTGCGTGGGGCCGGCCCCAGCATTTT. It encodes CASSAWGRPQHF.